This T cell receptor beta chain was profiled in a study of T cell responses to AZD1222 COVID-19 vaccine. Germline-derived CDR1 and CDR2 are KGHSH and LQKENI. Trimming pared 0 bases from V and 1 base from J, leaving 7 bases between. The CDR3 totals 15 residues. Study outcomes and limitations: Donors skewed white British and female; clonal diversity was possibly underestimated.

TCRdb's copy holds only in-frame clones and misses some; the assay was immunoSEQ multiplex PCR. In the table there are fewer than 150,000 clones, 80% to 90% of which are singletons. Of note for this clone: Its antigen is unidentified.

V is TRBV18 and J is TRBJ1-5; D remains unclear. This sequence originates from an adult in good health. Source: peripheral blood, taken on day 0 of AZD1222 vaccination. The CDR3 protein is CASSPPGQSNQPQHF. The CDR3 bases are TGTGCCAGCTCACCACCGGGTCAAAGCAATCAGCCCCAGCATTTT.